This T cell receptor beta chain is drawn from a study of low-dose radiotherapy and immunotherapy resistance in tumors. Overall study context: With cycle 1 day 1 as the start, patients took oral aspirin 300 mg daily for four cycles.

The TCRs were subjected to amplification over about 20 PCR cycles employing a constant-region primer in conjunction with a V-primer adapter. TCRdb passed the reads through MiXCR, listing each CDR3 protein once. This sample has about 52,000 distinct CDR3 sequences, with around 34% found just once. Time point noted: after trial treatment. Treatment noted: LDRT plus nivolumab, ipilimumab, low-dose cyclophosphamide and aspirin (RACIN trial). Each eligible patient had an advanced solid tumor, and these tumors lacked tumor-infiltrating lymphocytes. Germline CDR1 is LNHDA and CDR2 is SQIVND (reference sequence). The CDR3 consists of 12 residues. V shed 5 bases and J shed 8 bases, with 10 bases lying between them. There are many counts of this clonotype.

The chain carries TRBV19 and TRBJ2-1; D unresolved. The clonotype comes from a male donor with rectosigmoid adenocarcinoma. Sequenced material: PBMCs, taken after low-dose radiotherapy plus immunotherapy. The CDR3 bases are TGTGCCAGTAGTTCCGGACCCCATGAGCAGTTCTTC. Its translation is CASSSGPHEQFF.